Following are 32 T cell receptor beta chains from one sample sequenced in a study of T cell clonotyping in hematopoietic cell transplantation. This table comes from immunoSEQ multiplex PCR, and its TCRdb copy is limited to in-frame clones, with some not included. This repertoire shows about 10,000 clones, about half found once; its top ten account for roughly 13%. The sample consisted of peripheral blood mononuclear cells, taken 100 days after allogeneic stem cell transplant. Receptor source: a female patient aged 45-65 years who had an allogeneic stem cell transplant from an unrelated donor, so the T cells may come from the graft donor. Some clones in this sample may be carry-over from other donors' samples.

This clone qualifies as medium-sized. The chain joins TRBV6-5 to TRBJ1-5; a weak D match, TRBD1 (5 bases). Germline CDR1 and CDR2: MNHEY and SVGAGI. The CDR3 consists of 12 residues. With 8 bases removed from V and 2 bases from J, the gap between germline ends came to 7 bases. This CDR3 reads CASGGGNQPQHF. The CDR3 DNA is TGTGCCAGCGGGGGGGGCAATCAGCCCCAGCATTTT.

The rearrangement uses TRBV30 and TRBJ2-1, with D uncertain. Germline loops: CDR1 GTSNPN, CDR2 SVGIG (reference sequence). CDR3 length: 13 amino acids. V gave up 4 bases and J gave up 0 bases, with 7 bases separating them. The CDR3 DNA follows: TGTGCCTGGAAAGCTAACTCCTACAATGAGCAGTTCTTC. Translating gives CAWKANSYNEQFF.

This chain links TRBV30 with TRBJ2-7; TRBD2 matches 14 bases. This CDR3 spans 17 amino acids. Trimming removed 4 bases from V and 4 bases from J; junction bases left unmatched: 12. Germline V lookup: CDR1 GTSNPN, CDR2 SVGIG (reference sequence). The CDR3 region is CAWNPRGGLAGAYEQYF. The CDR3 coding sequence is TGTGCCTGGAACCCACGCGGGGGACTAGCGGGAGCTTACGAGCAGTACTTC. The full variable domain, rest sourced from reference TRBV30 and TRBJ2-7, is SQTIHQWPATLVQPVGSPLSLECTVEGTSNPNLYWYRQAAGRGLQLLFYSVGIGQISSEVPQNLSASRPQDRQFILSSKKLLLSDSGFYLCAWNPRGGLAGAYEQYFGPGTRLTVT.

The V call is TRBV29-1, the J call TRBJ1-2; 9 nucleotides line up with TRBD1. CDR3 length: 13 amino acids. CDR1 SQVTM and CDR2 ANQGSEA come from the germline V gene. The V and J ends lost 7 bases and 7 bases, in that order; junction bases with no gene match: 10. The DNA of the CDR3 is TGCAGCGCCGGAGGACAGGGGATCGTTGGCTACACCTTC. It yields the protein CSAGGQGIVGYTF.

The gene calls are TRBV25-1 and TRBJ1-2; D not resolved. The CDR3 contains 12 residues. Germline CDR1 and CDR2: MGHDK and SYGVNS. The ends were cut back, 3 bases at V and 9 bases at J, with 11 bases in the middle. The CDR3 here is CASSELGPSYTF. In DNA form, the CDR3 reads TGTGCCAGCAGTGAGCTTGGGCCGAGCTACACCTTC.

The chain employs TRBV7-3 and TRBJ1-1; D is uncertain. V lost 5 bases to trimming and J lost 2 bases, with 15 bases between them. CDR3 length: 15 residues. The germline V gene encodes CDR1 SGHTA and CDR2 FQGTGA. CDR3 residues: CASSLDRTVNTEAFF. The DNA of the CDR3 is TGTGCCAGCAGCCTCGATCGGACGGTCAACACTGAAGCTTTCTTT.

The chain recombines TRBV6-5 with TRBJ2-2, with 8 bases fitting TRBD2. Unmatched junction bases numbered 5, after V lost 2 bases and J lost 9 bases. The germline gives CDR1 MNHEY, CDR2 SVGAGI. The CDR3 has 14 amino acids. Written as DNA, the CDR3 is TGTGCCAGCAGTTACAGCGGGAGTTCTAGGGAGCTGTTTTTT. Translating it yields CASSYSGSSRELFF.

V usage is TRBV30 and J usage is TRBJ1-5, with a tentative D call TRBD1 (6 bases). This CDR3 has 15 amino acids. V was shortened by 0 bases and J by 3 bases, with 12 bases between the two germline ends. CDR1 is GTSNPN and CDR2 is SVGIG in the germline V gene (reference sequence). CDR3 residues: CAWSVGSGDNQPQHF. As DNA, the CDR3 is TGTGCCTGGAGTGTCGGGTCAGGGGACAATCAGCCCCAGCATTTT.

This clone is classed as medium-sized. The rearrangement links TRBV15 to TRBJ1-4; TRBD1 matches 8 bases. The V gene's germline CDR1 is LNHNV and CDR2 YYDKDF (reference sequence). The CDR3 runs 14 residues. V dropped 3 bases and J dropped 7; count of bases not matched to a gene: 4. The CDR3 DNA reads as TGTGCCACCAGCAGTGGACAGGGTGCTGAAAAACTGTTTTTT. Encoded protein: CATSSGQGAEKLFF.

The chain joins TRBV28 to TRBJ2-1; D gene ambiguous. The CDR3 has 14 residues. V lost 6 bases to trimming and J lost 0 bases, with 9 bases between them. Germline assignment: CDR1 MDHEN and CDR2 SYDVKM. For the CDR3, the DNA is TGTGCCAGCAGGCCTCCCGGCTCCTACAATGAGCAGTTCTTC. It translates to CASRPPGSYNEQFF.

V usage is TRBV29-1 and J usage is TRBJ1-1, with unresolved D. The V gene lost 5 bases and the J gene lost 7 bases, with 8 bases spanning the gap. Germline V gene sequence: CDR1 SQVTM, CDR2 ANQGSEA. The CDR3 length is 10 residues. CDR3 nucleotide sequence: TGCAGCGTTTCCGGGCATGAAGCTTTCTTT. This sequence encodes CSVSGHEAFF.

The chain uses TRBV7-2 and TRBJ2-2; D unresolved. V was clipped by 1 base and J by 5 bases, with 8 bases between them. Germline values: CDR1 SGHTA, CDR2 FQGNSA. This CDR3 has 14 amino acids. CDR3 amino acids: CASSLGGNTGELFF. DNA of the CDR3: TGTGCCAGCAGCTTAGGGGGAAATACCGGGGAGCTGTTTTTT.

This chain joins TRBV4-1 and TRBJ2-7; TRBD1 agrees at 8 bases. The V gene end was trimmed by 0 bases and the J gene end by 5 bases; junction bases not matched to a gene: 6. Germline CDR1 and CDR2: MGHRA and YSYEKL. The CDR3 spans 15 residues. CDR3 coding DNA: TGCGCCAGCAGCCAAGACCGGACAGGGTCCAACGAGCAGTACTTC. As protein: CASSQDRTGSNEQYF.

This clone came up a few times. The chain employs TRBV5-6 and TRBJ1-6, with D uncertain. This CDR3 contains 15 residues. The V and J ends lost 2 bases and 1 base respectively, with 7 bases between them. The germline gives CDR1 SGHDT, CDR2 YYEEEE. The DNA of the CDR3 is TGTGCCAGCAGCTTCGGGTGGTCCTATAATTCACCCCTCCACTTT. Protein sequence: CASSFGWSYNSPLHF. Combining the CDR3 with reference TRBV5-6 and TRBJ1-6 gives the whole variable domain DAGVTQSPTHLIKTRGQQVTLRCSPKSGHDTVSWYQQALGQGPQFIFQYYEEEERQRGNFPDRFSGHQFPNYSSELNVNALLLGDSALYLCASSFGWSYNSPLHFGNGTRLTVT.

The rearrangement links TRBV5-6 to TRBJ2-7, with D possibly being TRBD2 (6 bases). The CDR3 runs to 15 residues. The V gene lost 0 bases and the J gene lost 3 bases, with 13 bases spanning the gap. CDR1 SGHDT and CDR2 YYEEEE come from the germline V gene. CDR3 region: CASSLGRGAGYEQYF. CDR3 DNA: TGTGCCAGCAGCTTGGGGCGCGGGGCCGGCTACGAGCAGTACTTC.

The DNA for the CDR3 is TGTGCCTGGAGTGTAAGGGGGAACACTGAAGCTTTCTTT. This encodes CAWSVRGNTEAFF. The chain links TRBV30 to TRBJ1-1, with D perhaps TRBD1 (5 bases). The germline CDR1 and CDR2 sequences are GTSNPN and SVGIG (reference sequence). The CDR3 loop spans 13 amino acids. V was cut by 0 bases and J by 1 base, with 6 bases left in between.

This clone showed up just once. The chain has TRBV29-1 and TRBJ2-5; D is uncertain. Germline CDR1 SQVTM, CDR2 ANQGSEA. Trimming stripped 0 bases from V and 4 bases from J, with 12 bases between. The CDR3 extends over 14 amino acids. The CDR3 coding sequence is TGCAGCGTTGAAGATCTCATACCTCCAGAGACCCAGTACTTC. This sequence encodes CSVEDLIPPETQYF.

This clone has only a few counts. The chain employs TRBV15 and TRBJ2-2; D possibly corresponds to TRBD2 (5 bases). Trimming pared 0 bases from V and 1 base from J, leaving 12 bases between. The germline gives CDR1 LNHNV, CDR2 YYDKDF (reference sequence). This CDR3 is 17 amino acids long. The CDR3 spells CATSRDSSSGNTGELFF. The CDR3 DNA reads TGTGCCACCAGCAGAGATTCGTCGAGCGGGAACACCGGGGAGCTGTTTTTT.

The rearrangement uses TRBV30 and TRBJ1-2; D unclear. The CDR3 runs to 14 residues. Germline CDR1 reads GTSNPN; CDR2 reads SVGIG (reference sequence). V was clipped by 1 base and J by 8 bases, with 17 bases between them. CDR3 sequence: CAWSGGEGSGGYTF. The CDR3 coding sequence is TGTGCCTGGAGTGGGGGTGAAGGATCTGGCGGCTACACCTTC.

V is TRBV30 and J is TRBJ2-6; D is ambiguous. Germline CDR1 is GTSNPN and CDR2 is SVGIG (reference sequence). This CDR3 has 15 amino acids. V lost 0 bases to trimming and J lost 2 bases, with 8 bases between them. CDR3 in DNA: TGTGCCTGGAGTGTATCGGCAGCTGGGGCCAACGTCCTGACTTTC. Residues: CAWSVSAAGANVLTF.

The chain links TRBV30 to TRBJ1-5; D not certain. The V end was cut by 0 bases, the J end by 1 base, with 4 bases between. Germline V lookup: CDR1 GTSNPN, CDR2 SVGIG (reference sequence). The CDR3 consists of 13 residues. DNA for the CDR3: TGTGCCTGGAGTGTACAAAGCAATCAGCCCCAGCATTTT. Translating gives CAWSVQSNQPQHF. The variable domain in full, with the rest retrieved from reference TRBV30 and TRBJ1-5, is SQTIHQWPATLVQPVGSPLSLECTVEGTSNPNLYWYRQAAGRGLQLLFYSVGIGQISSEVPQNLSASRPQDRQFILSSKKLLLSDSGFYLCAWSVQSNQPQHFGDGTRLSIL.

This clone was seen a single time. This chain links TRBV9 with TRBJ1-2; a weak D match, TRBD1 (5 bases). Germline V CDR1 and CDR2: SGDLS, YYNGEE. This CDR3 contains 13 residues. Between the trimmed V and J ends, which lost 7 bases and 4 bases, there was a span of 14 bases. CDR3: CASFDGGIYGYTF. CDR3 nucleotide sequence: TGTGCCAGCTTCGACGGGGGGATCTATGGCTACACCTTC.

V usage is TRBV6-1 and J usage is TRBJ2-5, with TRBD1 as a possible D gene (5 bases). V shed 4 bases and J shed 5 bases, with 11 bases lying between them. The CDR3 length is 13 residues. CDR1 and CDR2 from the germline V gene are MNHNS and SASEGT. The CDR3 sequence is CASSGGPRETQYF. DNA of the CDR3: TGTGCCAGCAGTGGGGGCCCCCGGGAGACCCAGTACTTC.

This clone was seen only a few times. Here the CDR3 reads CASSSRSSGYTF. For the CDR3, the DNA is TGTGCCAGCAGCTCTCGGAGTTCTGGCTACACCTTC. The chain combines TRBV6-5 with TRBJ1-2, with unresolved D. The ends were cut back, 6 bases at V and 7 bases at J, with 12 bases in the middle. Germline values: CDR1 MNHEY, CDR2 SVGAGI. The CDR3 has 12 residues.

V and J are TRBV19 and TRBJ2-5, with D unresolved. The V end was cut by 3 bases, the J end by 1 base, with 6 bases between. This CDR3 region has 13 residues. CDR1 LNHDA and CDR2 SQIVND come from the germline V gene (reference sequence). The CDR3 here is CASSMDFQETQYF. In DNA form, the CDR3 reads TGTGCCAGTAGTATGGATTTCCAAGAGACCCAGTACTTC.

V is TRBV4-2 and J is TRBJ1-6; D is unresolved. V lost 0 bases and J 7 bases, leaving 4 bases between the germline ends. The CDR3 contains 13 residues. Per the germline V gene, CDR1 is LGHNA and CDR2 is YNFKEQ. Written as DNA, the CDR3 is TGTGCCAGCAGCCAAGATCCGAATTCACCCCTCCACTTT. Translating gives CASSQDPNSPLHF.

Only a few counts were recorded for this clone. The V call is TRBV30, the J call TRBJ1-5; 7 nucleotides line up with TRBD1. The CDR3 runs to 14 residues. Germline lookup yields CDR1 GTSNPN and CDR2 SVGIG (reference sequence). V dropped 3 bases and J dropped 1; count of bases not matched to a gene: 3. The CDR3 region is CAWRLTGSNQPQHF. The DNA for the CDR3 is TGTGCCTGGAGGTTGACAGGGAGCAATCAGCCCCAGCATTTT.

This chain joins TRBV25-1 and TRBJ2-7, with D unresolved. Between the trimmed V and J ends, which lost 4 bases and 7 bases, there was a span of 8 bases. The germline gives CDR1 MGHDK, CDR2 SYGVNS. This CDR3 region has 11 residues. For the CDR3, the DNA is TGTGCCAGCAGTGCACTGAAGGAGCAGTACTTC. Protein product: CASSALKEQYF.

This chain joins TRBV28 and TRBJ1-5; D gene ambiguous. The germline V gene has CDR1 MDHEN and CDR2 SYDVKM. The CDR3 length is 18 residues. V lost 6 bases and J 0 bases, leaving 21 bases between the germline ends. The CDR3 coding sequence is TGTGCCAGCAGAGATGGGCGTTCACCGTTGAATAGCAATCAGCCCCAGCATTTT. Encoded protein: CASRDGRSPLNSNQPQHF.

The chain has TRBV4-1 and TRBJ2-7; the D gene is possibly TRBD1 (5 bases). The germline V and J ends were trimmed by 1 base and 1 base, with 11 bases remaining between them. This CDR3 has 15 residues. Germline V gene data show CDR1 as MGHRA and CDR2 as YSYEKL. In DNA form, the CDR3 reads TGCGCCAGCAGCCAAGTGGTGGCAGGGTCCTACGAGCAGTACTTC. Translating gives CASSQVVAGSYEQYF.

This clone has more than one count but fewer than ten. The chain uses TRBV6-6 and TRBJ2-7; D not certain. Per germline, CDR1 MNHNY and CDR2 SVGAGI (reference sequence). The CDR3 spans 11 residues. The V gene lost 5 bases and the J gene lost 3 bases, with 5 bases spanning the gap. CDR3 coding DNA: TGTGCCAGCAGTGCACGCTACGAGCAGTACTTC. Its protein is CASSARYEQYF.

In this sample, this clone turned up a few times. The chain is built from TRBV4-2 and TRBJ2-5; D unresolved. V was clipped by 0 bases and J by 1 base, with 9 bases between them. The V gene's germline CDR1 is LGHNA and CDR2 YNFKEQ. CDR3 length equals 15 residues. The CDR3 bases are TGTGCCAGCAGCCAAGAAGTTCGCGTCCAAGAGACCCAGTACTTC. It codes for CASSQEVRVQETQYF.